This TCR beta chain was found in a study of shared clonotypes between healthy human individuals. Looking at the study overall: Contributing individuals were two females and three males aged 18 to 49.

The assay used deep level. Each subset's genomic DNA was split evenly across several immunoSEQ plates. Sorted-subset replicate PCR reactions were performed with roughly 200 ng DNA, corresponding to tens of thousands of T cell genomes. Libraries were prepared by immunoSEQ multiplex PCR; TCRdb keeps only in-frame clonotypes and omits some of them. This table holds some 1,900,000 clones, over 85% found once. It was CD45RO-negative cells, positively selected for CCR7, that made up naive CD8 cells, with terminally differentiated effector memory CD45RA+ cells excluded. The CDR3 extends over 14 amino acids. Germline CDR1 is MDHEN and CDR2 is SYDVKM. Trimming took 3 bases from V and 2 from J, leaving 11 bases between them.

The receptor's source is a man between 18 and 29 years old in good health. Sequencing was done on a sample of naive CD8+ T cells sorted from blood. The V gene is TRBV28, the J gene TRBJ2-7; a weak D match, TRBD1 (6 bases). In nucleotides, the CDR3 is TGTGCCAGCAGTTTTGATGCAGGGGCCTACGAGCAGTACTTC. Protein product: CASSFDAGAYEQYF.